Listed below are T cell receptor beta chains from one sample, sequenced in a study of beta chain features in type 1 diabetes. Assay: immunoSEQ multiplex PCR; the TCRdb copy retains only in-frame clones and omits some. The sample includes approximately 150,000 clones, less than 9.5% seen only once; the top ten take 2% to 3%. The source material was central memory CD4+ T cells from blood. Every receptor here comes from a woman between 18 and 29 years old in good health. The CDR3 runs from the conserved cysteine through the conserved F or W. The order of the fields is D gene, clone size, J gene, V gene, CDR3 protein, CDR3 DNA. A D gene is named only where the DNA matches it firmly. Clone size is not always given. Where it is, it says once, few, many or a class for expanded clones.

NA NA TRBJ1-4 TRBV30 CAWSVSGVEKLFF TGTGCCTGGAGTGTTTCGGGGGTTGAAAAACTGTTTTTT
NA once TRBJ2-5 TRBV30 CAWSGSRGGETQYF TGTGCCTGGAGCGGTAGCCGGGGAGGAGAGACCCAGTACTTC
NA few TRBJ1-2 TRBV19 CASSLRTSSNLNYGYTF TGTGCCAGTAGTCTCCGGACAAGCTCTAACCTTAACTATGGCTACACCTTC
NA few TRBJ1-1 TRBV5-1 CASSLEVSRGTEAFF TGCGCCAGCAGCTTGGAAGTATCCAGGGGCACTGAAGCTTTCTTT
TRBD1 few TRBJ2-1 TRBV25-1 CASSVGQGPNEQFF TGTGCCAGCAGTGTCGGACAGGGGCCCAATGAGCAGTTCTTC
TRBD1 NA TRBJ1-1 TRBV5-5 CASSRTGGATEAFF TGTGCCAGCAGCCGAACAGGGGGTGCCACTGAAGCTTTCTTT
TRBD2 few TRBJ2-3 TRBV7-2 CASVDYGGGEDTQYF TGTGCCAGCGTGGACTACGGCGGGGGGGAAGATACGCAGTATTTT
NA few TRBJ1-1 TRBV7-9 CASSLSGGRPNTEAFF TGTGCCAGCAGCTTGTCGGGGGGACGACCGAACACTGAAGCTTTCTTT
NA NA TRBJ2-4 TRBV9 CASSVGGPRGIQYF TGTGCCAGCAGCGTAGGTGGCCCGAGAGGCATTCAGTACTTC
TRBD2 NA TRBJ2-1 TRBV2 CASRGTSQDNEQFF TGTGCCAGCAGGGGGACTAGTCAGGACAATGAGCAGTTCTTC
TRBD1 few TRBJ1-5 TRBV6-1 CASSTDRGLRQPQHF TGTGCCAGCAGCACTGACAGGGGGCTACGGCAGCCCCAGCATTTT
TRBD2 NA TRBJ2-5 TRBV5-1 CASSSLAGGSQETQYF TGCGCCAGCAGCTCCTTAGCGGGGGGCTCACAAGAGACCCAGTACTTC
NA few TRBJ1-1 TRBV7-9 CASSPTGRAAFF TGTGCCAGCAGCCCTACAGGACGGGCAGCTTTCTTT
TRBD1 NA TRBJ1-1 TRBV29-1 CSALGQGRGTEAFF TGCAGCGCTCTAGGACAGGGAAGGGGCACTGAAGCTTTCTTT
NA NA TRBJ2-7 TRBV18 CASSPTDSPYEQYF TGTGCCAGCTCACCAACAGACAGCCCCTACGAGCAGTACTTC
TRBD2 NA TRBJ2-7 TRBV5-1 CASSLGLAPYEQYF TGCGCCAGCAGCTTGGGACTAGCTCCCTACGAGCAGTACTTC
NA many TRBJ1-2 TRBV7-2 CASSSQPRGGEGYTF TGTGCCAGCAGCTCCCAGCCCCGGGGAGGAGAAGGCTACACCTTC
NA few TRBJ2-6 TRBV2 CASSSIDGEVGANVLTF TGTGCCAGCAGTTCGATCGACGGGGAGGTTGGGGCCAACGTCCTGACTTTC
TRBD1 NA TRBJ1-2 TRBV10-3 CAITSGQGSYGYTF TGTGCCATCACCAGCGGACAGGGATCATATGGCTACACCTTC
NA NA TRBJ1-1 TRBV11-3 CASSAGQNTEAFF TGTGCCAGCAGCGCCGGACAGAACACTGAAGCTTTCTTT
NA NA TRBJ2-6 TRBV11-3 CASSLVAGAGANVLTF TGTGCCAGCAGCTTAGTGGCAGGGGCTGGGGCCAACGTCCTGACTTTC
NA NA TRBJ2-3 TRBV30 CAWSVHGVGTDTQYF TGTGCCTGGAGTGTGCACGGGGTAGGAACAGATACGCAGTATTTT
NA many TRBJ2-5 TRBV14 CASSQEEALQETQYF TGTGCCAGCAGCCAAGAAGAGGCCCTCCAAGAGACCCAGTACTTC
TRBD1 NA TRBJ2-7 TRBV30 CAWSSSPGTGNEQYF TGTGCCTGGAGTTCAAGTCCCGGGACAGGGAACGAGCAGTACTTC
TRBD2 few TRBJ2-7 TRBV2 CASSSTSGGPYEQYF TGTGCCAGTTCATCGACTAGCGGGGGACCCTACGAGCAGTACTTC